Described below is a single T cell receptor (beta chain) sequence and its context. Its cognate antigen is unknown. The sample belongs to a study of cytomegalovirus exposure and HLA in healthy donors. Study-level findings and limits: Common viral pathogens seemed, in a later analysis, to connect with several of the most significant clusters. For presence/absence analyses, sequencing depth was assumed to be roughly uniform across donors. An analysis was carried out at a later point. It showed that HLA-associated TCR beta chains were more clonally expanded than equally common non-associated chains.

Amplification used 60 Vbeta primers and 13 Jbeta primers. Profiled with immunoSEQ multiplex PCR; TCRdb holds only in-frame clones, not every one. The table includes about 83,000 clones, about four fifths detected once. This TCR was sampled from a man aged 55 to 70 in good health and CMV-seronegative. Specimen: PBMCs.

Written as DNA, the CDR3 is TGTGCCAGCAGCCTGGGGACAGGGGGGGATAGAGACACTGAAGCTTTCTTT. It is translated as CASSLGTGGDRDTEAFF. J is TRBJ1-1 and V is TRBV5-4; 11 nucleotides agree with TRBD1. The germline V gene has CDR1 SGHNT and CDR2 YYREEE (reference sequence). CDR3 length: 17 residues. V was pared by 4 bases and J by 3 bases, with 11 bases of the junction left unmatched.